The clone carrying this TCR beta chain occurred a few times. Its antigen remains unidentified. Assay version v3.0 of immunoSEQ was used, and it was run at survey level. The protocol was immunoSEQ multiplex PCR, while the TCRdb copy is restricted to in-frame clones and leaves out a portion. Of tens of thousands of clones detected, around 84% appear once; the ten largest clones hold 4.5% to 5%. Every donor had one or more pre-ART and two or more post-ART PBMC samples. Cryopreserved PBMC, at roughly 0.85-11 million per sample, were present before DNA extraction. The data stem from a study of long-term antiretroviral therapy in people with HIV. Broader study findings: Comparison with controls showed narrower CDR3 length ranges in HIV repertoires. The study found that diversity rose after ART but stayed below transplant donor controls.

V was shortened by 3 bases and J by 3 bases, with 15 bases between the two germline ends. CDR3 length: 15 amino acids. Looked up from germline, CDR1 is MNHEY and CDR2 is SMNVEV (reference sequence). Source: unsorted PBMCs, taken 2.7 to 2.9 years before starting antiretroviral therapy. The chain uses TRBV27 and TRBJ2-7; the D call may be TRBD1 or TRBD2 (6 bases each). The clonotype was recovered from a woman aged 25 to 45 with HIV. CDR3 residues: CASSLRGAKGYEQYF. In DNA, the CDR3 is TGTGCCAGCAGTTTGAGGGGGGCGAAGGGCTACGAGCAGTACTTC.